This T cell receptor (beta chain) was captured by sequencing in a study of blood T cell repertoires in COVID-19. Libraries were prepared by immunoSEQ multiplex PCR; TCRdb keeps only in-frame clonotypes and omits some of them. The sample carries about 42,000 clones, 60% to 80% recorded once. Germline CDR1 and CDR2: LNHNV and YYDKDF (reference sequence). The V segment lost 4 bases and the J segment 7 bases; nucleotides outside the gene matches: 6. The CDR3 sequence is 14 residues long. In its sample, this clone was seen a few times. The chain couples TRBV15 to TRBJ1-5, with 8 nucleotides matching TRBD1. Sequencing was carried out using peripheral blood. The receptor's source is a woman aged 65 to 85 with acute or convalescent COVID-19. In DNA, the CDR3 is TGTGCCACCAGCATAACAGGGGGGGGGCAGCCCCAGCATTTT. Translated: CATSITGGGQPQHF.